The 2 T cell receptor beta chains below all came from one sample that was sequenced in a study of Ad26.COV2.S vaccination and SARS-CoV-2 variants. TCRdb's table, derived via immunoSEQ multiplex PCR, lists solely in-frame clones and lacks some. The repertoire holds approximately 97,000 clones, around three quarters seen once, with 17% in the top ten. Sample: peripheral blood, taken after recovery from COVID-19. The receptors here all came from a human donor who had recovered from COVID-19.

V usage is TRBV3-1 (or the pseudogene TRBV3-2) and J usage is TRBJ2-3; 7 bases are shared with TRBD2. The CDR3 totals 16 residues. V was clipped by 4 bases and J by 2 bases; unmatched bases: 9. Germline loops: CDR1 LGHDT, CDR2 YNNKEL (reference sequence). The CDR3 DNA follows: TGTGCCAGCAGCCTCCGGAGCGGGGTGGACACAGATACGCAGTATTTT. It encodes CASSLRSGVDTDTQYF.

This clone was picked up a small number of times. The rearrangement links TRBV29-1 to TRBJ1-2, with a possible D match to TRBD1 (6 bases). CDR3 length: 14 residues. Germline CDR1 is SQVTM and CDR2 is ANQGSEA. V lost 5 bases, J lost 7 bases, and 20 bases lay in between. The CDR3 loop is CSVTVGTGSGGYTF. The DNA for the CDR3 is TGCAGCGTTACAGTTGGAACAGGGTCGGGTGGCTACACCTTC. The full variable domain, its missing parts supplied by reference TRBV29-1 and TRBJ1-2, is SAVISQKPSRDICQRGTSLTIQCQVDSQVTMMFWYRQQPGQSLTLIATANQGSEATYESGFVIDKFPISRPNLTFSTLTVSNMSPEDSSIYLCSVTVGTGSGGYTFGSGTRLTVV.